A single sample gave rise to the 11 T cell receptor beta chains below, sequenced in a study of blood T cell repertoires in COVID-19. Only in-frame clones appear in the TCRdb table, and some are missing; sequencing was by immunoSEQ multiplex PCR. The repertoire holds roughly 150,000 clones, roughly 91% seen once, with 2.5% to 3% in the top ten. The specimen sequenced was peripheral blood. These receptors were taken from a man aged 60 to 75 with active or convalescent COVID-19.

This chain links TRBV19 with TRBJ1-4; D possibly corresponds to TRBD1 (5 bases). Trimming left V 7 bases short and J 0 bases short, with 12 bases between. CDR3 size: 15 residues. Germline V CDR1 and CDR2: LNHDA, SQIVND (reference sequence). As DNA, the CDR3 is TGTGCCAGTATAACAGGAGCCTCAACTAATGAAAAACTGTTTTTT. Translated, it gives CASITGASTNEKLFF.

The genes are TRBV9 and TRBJ2-7, with 7 bases aligning to TRBD2. Germline trimming cut 0 bases from V and 3 bases from J; bases unmatched to any gene: 3. CDR3 length equals 14 residues. Looked up from germline, CDR1 is SGDLS and CDR2 is YYNGEE. CDR3 in amino acids: CASSVGGRGYEQYF. The CDR3 DNA reads TGTGCCAGCAGCGTAGGGGGGAGGGGCTACGAGCAGTACTTC.

The rearrangement uses TRBV27 and TRBJ2-7; D not certain. CDR1 is MNHEY, CDR2 SMNVEV, per germline (reference sequence). V was trimmed by 6 bases and J by 5 bases, leaving 14 bases between them. This CDR3 has 13 residues. Here the CDR3 reads CASRTTTMDEQYF. Here the CDR3 DNA reads TGTGCCAGCAGGACGACGACAATGGACGAGCAGTACTTC.

The chain has TRBV5-5 and TRBJ2-4, with 10 bases that match TRBD2. Germline CDR1 and CDR2: SGHKS and YYEKEE (reference sequence). V lost 0 bases and J lost 7; bases outside the gene matches: 1. The CDR3 covers 14 residues. Here the CDR3 DNA reads TGTGCCAGCAGCTTGGGGACTAGCGGTAACATTCAGTACTTC. This encodes CASSLGTSGNIQYF.

The rearrangement joins TRBV3-1 (or the pseudogene TRBV3-2) to TRBJ1-4; TRBD1 matches 8 bases. The V segment lost 4 bases and the J segment 0 bases; nucleotides outside the gene matches: 4. Germline CDR1 and CDR2: LGHDT and YNNKEL (reference sequence). The CDR3 is 16 amino acids. The DNA of the CDR3 is TGTGCCAGCAGCCCCCCGGACAGGGCAACTAATGAAAAACTGTTTTTT. Its translation: CASSPPDRATNEKLFF.

This chain uses TRBV7-9 with TRBJ1-4, with 7 bases identical to TRBD1. Germline CDR1 reads SEHNR; CDR2 reads FQNEAQ (reference sequence). Unmatched junction bases numbered 11, after V lost 5 bases and J lost 8 bases. The CDR3 totals 15 residues. CDR3 amino acids: CASSPSTGLVEKLFF. CDR3 in DNA: TGTGCCAGCAGCCCCTCGACAGGGTTGGTGGAAAAACTGTTTTTT.

The V call is TRBV27, the J call TRBJ1-5; TRBD1 aligns across 7 bases. This CDR3 contains 17 residues. Germline V gene data show CDR1 as MNHEY and CDR2 as SMNVEV (reference sequence). Germline trimming cut 2 bases from V and 4 bases from J; bases unmatched to any gene: 11. CDR3 sequence: CASSLVIGTALNQPQHF. The CDR3 nucleotides are TGTGCCAGCAGTTTAGTCATCGGGACAGCACTAAATCAGCCCCAGCATTTT.

The gene calls are TRBV5-6 and TRBJ2-1; TRBD2 agrees at 8 bases. Germline assignment: CDR1 SGHDT and CDR2 YYEEEE. With 8 bases clipped from V and 9 bases from J, the junction kept 19 bases outside the gene matches. The CDR3 extends over 16 amino acids. Here the CDR3 DNA reads TGTGCCAGTGCCAAGCTGTCCGGGACTAGAAACGGTGAGCAGTTCTTC. Its protein product is CASAKLSGTRNGEQFF.

This clone was observed once. V gene TRBV18 combines with J gene TRBJ1-5; no firm D call. Trimming took off 3 bases at V and 1 base at J, with 4 bases between the two ends. The CDR3 contains 13 residues. From germline, CDR1 is KGHSH and CDR2 LQKENI. The CDR3, as DNA: TGTGCCAGCTCACCTCTGAGCAATCAGCCCCAGCATTTT. Protein product: CASSPLSNQPQHF.

Only one count was recorded for this clone. The gene calls are TRBV19 and TRBJ2-7; tentatively, D is TRBD2 (5 bases). The CDR3 contains 15 residues. Looked up from germline, CDR1 is LNHDA and CDR2 is SQIVND (reference sequence). The V end was cut by 6 bases, the J end by 4 bases, with 19 bases between. This chain's CDR3 is CASSTYGSLLYEQYF. The CDR3 nucleotides read TGTGCCAGTAGCACTTATGGGAGTTTGCTGTACGAGCAGTACTTC.

The rearrangement joins TRBV28 to TRBJ1-5; D is possibly TRBD1 (6 bases). The germline gives CDR1 MDHEN, CDR2 SYDVKM. The V gene lost 3 bases and the J gene lost 1 base, with 19 bases spanning the gap. This CDR3 comprises 18 residues. As DNA, the CDR3 is TGTGCCAGCAGTTTGCCGGGACACCTAACCGTCAGCAATCAGCCCCAGCATTTT. As protein: CASSLPGHLTVSNQPQHF.